This T cell receptor (beta chain) stems from a study of T cells in Graves' hyperthyroidism and ophthalmopathy (dated by TCRdb to about 2019). Regarding the research as a whole: Peripheral blood was sampled at the time of initial diagnosis, prior to any treatment. According to the paper, TCR Vbeta CDR3 sequencing was carried out on over 130 peripheral blood samples, which came from 40 to 45 ophthalmopathy, around 75 hyperthyroidism and about 17 progressor patients. To identify TCR V-J signatures that set the groups apart, the researchers used a discovery cohort of about a hundred patients, made up of around 40 with Graves' ophthalmopathy and 57 with stable Graves' hyperthyroidism. In about 6 Graves' hyperthyroidism patients, the study also compared T-cell repertoires from thyroid tissue with T-cell repertoires from blood. The roughly 100 discovery patients were randomly split 7:3 into training and test sets. After sampling, hyperthyroidism patients received methimazole starting at 30 mg daily, and ophthalmopathy patients received high-dose intravenous methylprednisolone. An independent validation cohort of under 20 hyperthyroidism patients and about 15 patients who later progressed to ophthalmopathy tested prospective prediction of ophthalmopathy. Study-wide conclusions, independent of this receptor: In validation, the model predicted progression to ophthalmopathy with 65% to 71% sensitivity and about 72% specificity, a median of around six months before onset. Sample size was not statistically predetermined, and blinding of investigators to group allocation was not performed. A model built on a 13 V-J signature distinguished ophthalmopathy from stable hyperthyroidism, reaching around 88% sensitivity and 81.08% specificity in cross-validation and 80%/75% in testing. Most expanded thyroid clonotypes (frequency above 0.001) were also detected in blood, suggesting blood repertoires may reflect thyroid immune responses.

In regard to this clonotype: The antigen it binds to is not known. Its ends do not fully match the called genes, so a read error is possible.

The germline V gene (reference sequence) gives CDR1 as LGHDT and CDR2 as YNNKEL. The cysteine opens and the phenylalanine closes a CDR3 of 16 amino acids. Just the 48-base CDR3 DNA is kept, in frame starting at base 1. Hyperthyroidism patients were aged 18 to 65 years and newly diagnosed, with disease duration of less than 2 months. The study excluded patients with uncontrolled infections, other autoimmune diseases, pregnancy or lactation. Diagnoses were based on clinical symptoms, serum thyroxine and TRAb, thyroid ultrasound and orbital computed tomography. Blood from progressor patients was drawn when they were first diagnosed with hyperthyroidism, before any ophthalmopathy symptoms appeared. PBMCs were separated from roughly 10 ml of fresh peripheral blood using Ficoll-Paque density gradient centrifugation. Patients classed as progressors first received a Graves' hyperthyroidism diagnosis and then went on to develop ophthalmopathy during follow-up. Total RNA was extracted with Trizol reagent, and quality was checked on an Agilent 2100 Bioanalyzer.

TCR beta CDR3 regions were amplified from RNA transcripts. For the first round of RT-PCR on the TCR CDR3, the HTBI primer set was used together with the Qiagen OneStep RT-PCR kit. Libraries were constructed in a second round of multiplex PCR, after which size selection and purification were performed. Sequencing of the libraries was done on an Illumina HiSeq2000 using paired-end 100 bp reads. From the authors' description of their analysis: Raw data were processed with SOAPnuke, discarding reads with adapters, uncalled bases, mean Phred below 15, or no exact constant-primer or identifier match. High-quality paired reads were merged with COPE v1.2.5, and unique nucleotide sequences were defined as clonotypes. Clonotypes were aligned to IMGT TRBV, TRBD and TRBJ reference segments using MiTCR v1.1. Only V-J combinations with frequency above 0.0001, covering roughly 99% of repertoires, were analysed. A TCS score was defined as the ratio of F50 (clonal expansion) to E x V (chaos), with BLOSUM62-based TCRdist applied between CDR3 peptides within each V-J. Welch's t-statistics and random forest reduced 500 to 650 V-J features to about 13, which were used in a naive Bayes classifier (R e1071). TCRdb ran its own pipeline on the public reads, namely fastp trimming at Q25 and MiXCR clone calling, and kept in-frame beta chains. Rows are unified per CDR3 protein, each entry keeping the most common DNA and genes. None of the V and J calls come from the authors' own analysis; TCRdb made them. For this sample there are roughly 180,000 distinct CDR3 sequences; less than 10% appear just once. About 20% of the sample lies in the top ten.

Sequenced: blood. In this chain, TRBV3-1 is recombined with TRBJ2-1; possibly the D gene is TRBD1, per 6 matching bases. The sequence derives from a woman younger than 35 with Graves' hyperthyroidism that later progressed to Graves' ophthalmopathy. The CDR3 has the sequence CASSQESRGPYNEQSF. Read as DNA, the sequence is TGTGCCAGCAGCCAGGAATCCAGGGGTCCCTACAATGAGCAGTCCTTC.